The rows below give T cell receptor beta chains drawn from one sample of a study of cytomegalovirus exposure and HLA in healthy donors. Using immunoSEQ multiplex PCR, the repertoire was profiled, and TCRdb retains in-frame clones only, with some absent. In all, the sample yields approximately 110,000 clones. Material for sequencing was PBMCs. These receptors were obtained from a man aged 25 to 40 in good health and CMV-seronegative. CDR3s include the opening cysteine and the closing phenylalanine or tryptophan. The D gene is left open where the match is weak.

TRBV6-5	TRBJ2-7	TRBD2	CASSSYSGRTSYEQYF	TGTGCCAGCAGTTCGTATAGCGGGAGAACTTCCTACGAGCAGTACTTC
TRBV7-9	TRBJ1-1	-	CASSLVQGKTEAFF	TGTGCCAGCAGCTTAGTTCAGGGAAAGACTGAAGCTTTCTTT
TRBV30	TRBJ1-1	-	CAWSSHTGQGTEAFF	TGTGCCTGGAGCTCACATACAGGGCAAGGCACTGAAGCTTTCTTT
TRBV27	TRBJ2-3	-	CASSRGGGVDTQYF	TGTGCCAGCAGCAGAGGGGGAGGGGTAGATACGCAGTATTTT
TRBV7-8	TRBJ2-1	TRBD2	CASSLAVGTSTYNEQFF	TGTGCCAGCAGCTTAGCGGTCGGGACTAGCACTTACAATGAGCAGTTCTTC
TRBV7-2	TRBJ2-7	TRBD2	CASSLSLSSGSKDF	TGTGCCAGCAGCCTATCGCTTTCTAGCGGGAGTAAGGACTTC
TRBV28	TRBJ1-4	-	CASSDRNNEKLFF	TGTGCCAGCAGTGACAGAAATAATGAAAAACTGTTTTTT
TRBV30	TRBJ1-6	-	CAWSDTYNSPLHF	TGTGCCTGGTCGGACACCTATAATTCACCCCTCCACTTT
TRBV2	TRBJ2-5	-	CARRDYQETQYF	TGTGCCAGGAGGGACTACCAAGAGACCCAGTACTTC
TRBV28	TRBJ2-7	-	CASSLPGDISYEQYF	TGTGCCAGCAGTTTACCCGGGGACATCTCCTACGAGCAGTACTTC
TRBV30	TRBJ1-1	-	CAWRLNANTEAFF	TGTGCCTGGAGGCTAAACGCGAACACTGAAGCTTTCTTT
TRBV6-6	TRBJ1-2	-	CASSYLGEDGYTF	TGTGCCAGCAGTTATCTGGGGGAGGATGGCTACACCTTC
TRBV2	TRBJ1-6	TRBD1	CATTGINSPLHF	TGTGCCACGACAGGGATAAATTCACCCCTCCACTTT
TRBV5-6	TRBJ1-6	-	CASSLGQVHNSPLHF	TGTGCCAGCAGCTTGGGACAGGTGCATAATTCACCCCTCCACTTT
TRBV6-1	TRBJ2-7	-	CASSEGLEKQYF	TGTGCCAGCAGTGAAGGTCTAGAGAAGCAGTACTTC
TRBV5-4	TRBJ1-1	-	CASSLGGPLDTEAFF	TGTGCCAGCAGCTTGGGGGGGCCTTTGGACACTGAAGCTTTCTTT
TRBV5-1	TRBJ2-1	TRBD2	CASSLEVAGGPAYEQFF	TGCGCCAGCAGCTTGGAAGTGGCGGGAGGGCCTGCATATGAGCAGTTCTTC